This TCR beta chain was captured in a study of regulatory T cells in long-lasting Graves disease. Deletions cut 4 bases from V and 0 bases from J, with 16 bases between. This CDR3 contains 16 residues. Germline CDR1 reads DFQATT; CDR2 reads SNEGSKA (reference sequence). Arm-PCR with iRepertoire HTBI primers amplified the CDR3 regions for these TCR beta libraries. TCRdb re-derived calls from the multiplex PCR reads in MiXCR, one entry per CDR3 protein. This table has a few hundred thousand distinct CDR3 sequences, roughly 23% appearing once. This clonotype was counted between two and nine times. What it recognizes is unknown. The time point: persistent/refractory GD, antithyroid drugs over 5 years with positive TRAb. The TCR library was made from RNA extracted from PBMCs. Overall study findings and caveats: Among samples with persistent disease, TRBV28, TRBJ1-2 and TRBJ2-5 were favored. Persistent cases of Graves' showed reduced TCR diversity relative to newly diagnosed patients. Public clonotype sharing was higher in persistent than newly diagnosed patients.

The chain combines TRBV20-1 with TRBJ2-4; D possibly corresponds to TRBD1 (6 bases). Sequences were derived from peripheral blood mononuclear cells (PBMCs), sampled when the disease was refractory, from a patient treated with antithyroid drugs. This clonotype was sampled from a woman aged 40-49 years with Graves disease. CDR3 sequence reads: CSAILRRTAAKNIQYF. The CDR3 DNA reads as TGCAGTGCTATCTTAAGAAGGACAGCAGCCAAAAACATTCAGTACTTC.